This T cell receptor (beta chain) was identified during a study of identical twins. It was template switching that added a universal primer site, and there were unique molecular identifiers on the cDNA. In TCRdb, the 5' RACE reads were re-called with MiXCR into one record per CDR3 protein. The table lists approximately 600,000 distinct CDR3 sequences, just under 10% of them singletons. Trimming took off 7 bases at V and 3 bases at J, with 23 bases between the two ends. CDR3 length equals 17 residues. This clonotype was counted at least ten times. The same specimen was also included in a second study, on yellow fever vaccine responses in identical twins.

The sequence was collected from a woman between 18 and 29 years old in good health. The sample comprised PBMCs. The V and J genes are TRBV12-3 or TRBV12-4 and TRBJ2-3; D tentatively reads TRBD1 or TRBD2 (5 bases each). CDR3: CASILSPGGTMTDTQYF. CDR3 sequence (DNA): TGTGCCAGCATCCTCTCCCCTGGGGGAACAATGACAGATACGCAGTATTTT.